This T cell receptor beta chain emerged from a study of shared clonotypes between healthy human individuals. The naive CD8 subset, CD45RO-negative cells positively selected for CCR7, excluded terminally differentiated effector memory CD45RA+ cells. CDR1 LNHDA and CDR2 SQIVND come from the germline V gene (reference sequence). The V end lost 3 bases, the J end lost 5 bases, and 8 bases lay between the germline ends. The CDR3 consists of 13 residues. Using immunoSEQ multiplex PCR, the repertoire was profiled, and TCRdb retains in-frame clones only, with some absent. The sample lists about 2.1 million clones, 85% to 95% occurring once.

Sequenced sample: naive CD8+ T cells from PBMCs. The gene calls are TRBV19 and TRBJ1-5; TRBD1 might be the D (6 bases). The clonotype was recovered from a man younger than 30 in good health. Some clones in this sample may be carry-over from other donors' samples. The CDR3 DNA reads TGTGCCAGTAGTATTCAGGGGCATCAGCCCCAGCATTTT. This sequence encodes CASSIQGHQPQHF. The variable domain in full, with the rest retrieved from reference TRBV19 and TRBJ1-5, is DGGITQSPKYLFRKEGQNVTLSCEQNLNHDAMYWYRQDPGQGLRLIYYSQIVNDFQKGDIAEGYSVSREKKESFPLTVTSAQKNPTAFYLCASSIQGHQPQHFGDGTRLSIL.